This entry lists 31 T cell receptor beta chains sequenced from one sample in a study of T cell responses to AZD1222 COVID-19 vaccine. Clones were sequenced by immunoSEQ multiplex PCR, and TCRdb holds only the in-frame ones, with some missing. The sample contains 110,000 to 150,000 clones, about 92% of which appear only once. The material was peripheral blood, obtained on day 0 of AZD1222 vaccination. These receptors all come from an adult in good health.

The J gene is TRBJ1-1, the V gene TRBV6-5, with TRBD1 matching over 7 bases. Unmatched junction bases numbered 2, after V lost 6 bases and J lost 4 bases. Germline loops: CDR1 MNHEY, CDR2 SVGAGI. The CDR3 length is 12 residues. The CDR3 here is CASSAGGTEAFF. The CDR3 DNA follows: TGTGCCAGCAGCGCAGGGGGCACTGAAGCTTTCTTT.

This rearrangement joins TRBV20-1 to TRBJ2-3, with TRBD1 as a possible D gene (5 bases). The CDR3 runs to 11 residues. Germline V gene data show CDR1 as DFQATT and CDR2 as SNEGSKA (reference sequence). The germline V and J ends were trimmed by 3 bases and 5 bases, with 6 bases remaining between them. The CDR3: CSASQGDTQYF. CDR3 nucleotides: TGCAGTGCTAGTCAGGGAGATACGCAGTATTTT.

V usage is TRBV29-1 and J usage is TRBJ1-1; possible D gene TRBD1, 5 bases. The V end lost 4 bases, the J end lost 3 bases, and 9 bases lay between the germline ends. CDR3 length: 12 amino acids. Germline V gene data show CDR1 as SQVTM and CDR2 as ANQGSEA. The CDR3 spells CSVGGADTEAFF. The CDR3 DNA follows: TGCAGCGTTGGAGGGGCTGACACTGAAGCTTTCTTT.

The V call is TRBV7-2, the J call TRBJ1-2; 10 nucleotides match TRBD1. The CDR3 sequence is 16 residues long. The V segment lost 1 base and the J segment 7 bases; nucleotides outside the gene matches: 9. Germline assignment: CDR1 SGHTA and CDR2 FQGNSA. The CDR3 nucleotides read TGTGCCAGCAGCTTAGAGACCGGGACAGGGGTTAGTGGCTACACCTTC. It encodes CASSLETGTGVSGYTF.

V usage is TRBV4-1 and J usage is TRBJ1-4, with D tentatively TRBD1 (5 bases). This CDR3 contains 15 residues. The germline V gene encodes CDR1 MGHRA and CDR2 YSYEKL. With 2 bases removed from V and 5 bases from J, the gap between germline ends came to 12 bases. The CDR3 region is CASSQPTVINEKLFF. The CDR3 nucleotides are TGCGCCAGCAGCCAACCGACAGTAATAAATGAAAAACTGTTTTTT.

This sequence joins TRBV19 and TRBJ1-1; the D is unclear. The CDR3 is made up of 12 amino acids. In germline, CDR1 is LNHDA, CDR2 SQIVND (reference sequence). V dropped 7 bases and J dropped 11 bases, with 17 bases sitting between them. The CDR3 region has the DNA TGTGCCAGTACTGGGAGGGTCGGTGTCGCTTTCTTT. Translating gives CASTGRVGVAFF. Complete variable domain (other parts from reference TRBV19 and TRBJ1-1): DGGITQSPKYLFRKEGQNVTLSCEQNLNHDAMYWYRQDPGQGLRLIYYSQIVNDFQKGDIAEGYSVSREKKESFPLTVTSAQKNPTAFYLCASTGRVGVAFFGQGTRLTVV.

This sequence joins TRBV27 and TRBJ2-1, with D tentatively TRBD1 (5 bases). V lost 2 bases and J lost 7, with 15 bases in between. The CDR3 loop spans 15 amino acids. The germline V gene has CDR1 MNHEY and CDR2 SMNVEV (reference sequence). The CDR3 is CASSLPQGLGNEQFF. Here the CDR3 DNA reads TGTGCCAGCAGTTTACCCCAGGGTCTAGGGAATGAGCAGTTCTTC.

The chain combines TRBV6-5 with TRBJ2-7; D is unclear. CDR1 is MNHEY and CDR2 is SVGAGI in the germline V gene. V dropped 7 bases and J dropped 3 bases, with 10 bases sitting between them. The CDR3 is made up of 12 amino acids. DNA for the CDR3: TGTGCCAGCACCGCCAGTTACTACGAGCAGTACTTC. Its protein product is CASTASYYEQYF.

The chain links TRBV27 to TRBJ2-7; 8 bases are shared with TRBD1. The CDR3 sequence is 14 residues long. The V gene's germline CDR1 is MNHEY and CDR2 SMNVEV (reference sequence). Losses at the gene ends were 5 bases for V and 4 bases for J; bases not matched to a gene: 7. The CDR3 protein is CASSPGQARYEQYF. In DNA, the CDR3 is TGTGCCAGCAGTCCGGGACAGGCCAGGTACGAGCAGTACTTC.

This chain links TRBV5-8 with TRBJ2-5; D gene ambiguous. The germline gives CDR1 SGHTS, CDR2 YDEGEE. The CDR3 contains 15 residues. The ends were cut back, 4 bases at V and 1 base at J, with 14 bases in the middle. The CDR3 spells CASSPPGAIQETQYF. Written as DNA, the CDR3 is TGTGCCAGCAGCCCGCCGGGCGCCATCCAAGAGACCCAGTACTTC.

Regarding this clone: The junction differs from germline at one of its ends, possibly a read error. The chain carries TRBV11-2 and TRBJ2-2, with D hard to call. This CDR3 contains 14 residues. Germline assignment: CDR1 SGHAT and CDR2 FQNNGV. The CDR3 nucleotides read TGTGCCAGCAGTTTAGACTTGAACACCGGGGAGCTGTTTTTT. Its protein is CASSLDLNTGELFF.

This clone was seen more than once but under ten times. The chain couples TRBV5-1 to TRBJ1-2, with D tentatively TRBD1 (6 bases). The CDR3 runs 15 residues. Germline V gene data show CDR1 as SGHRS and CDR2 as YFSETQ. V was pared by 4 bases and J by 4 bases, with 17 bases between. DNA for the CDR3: TGCGCCAGCAGCCCCTCAGGGGAGGAGGTCTATGGCTACACCTTC. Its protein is CASSPSGEEVYGYTF.

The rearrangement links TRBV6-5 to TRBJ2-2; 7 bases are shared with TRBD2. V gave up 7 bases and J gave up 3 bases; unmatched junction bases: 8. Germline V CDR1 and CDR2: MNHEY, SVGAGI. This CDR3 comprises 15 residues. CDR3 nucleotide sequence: TGTGCCAGCACCAAGGGGCTAGCGGACACCGGGGAGCTGTTTTTT. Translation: CASTKGLADTGELFF.

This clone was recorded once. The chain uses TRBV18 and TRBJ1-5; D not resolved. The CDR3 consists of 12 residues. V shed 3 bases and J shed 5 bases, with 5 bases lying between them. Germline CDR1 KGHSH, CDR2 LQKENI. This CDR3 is CASSPPDQPQHF. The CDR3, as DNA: TGTGCCAGCTCACCCCCCGATCAGCCCCAGCATTTT.

CDR3 protein: CASSEGSGRQYF. The CDR3 DNA follows: TGCGCCAGCAGTGAGGGGTCAGGGCGGCAGTACTTC. V and J are TRBV10-2 and TRBJ2-7; tentative D call: TRBD1 (5 bases). V gave up 2 bases and J gave up 9 bases, with 11 bases separating them. CDR1 and CDR2 (germline): WSHSY, SAAADI. The CDR3 totals 12 residues.

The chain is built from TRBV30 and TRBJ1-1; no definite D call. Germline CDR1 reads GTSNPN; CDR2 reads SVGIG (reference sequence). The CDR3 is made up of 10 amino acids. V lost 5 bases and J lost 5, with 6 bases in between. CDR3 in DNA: TGTGCCTGGCAGGTTACTGAAGCTTTCTTT. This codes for CAWQVTEAFF.

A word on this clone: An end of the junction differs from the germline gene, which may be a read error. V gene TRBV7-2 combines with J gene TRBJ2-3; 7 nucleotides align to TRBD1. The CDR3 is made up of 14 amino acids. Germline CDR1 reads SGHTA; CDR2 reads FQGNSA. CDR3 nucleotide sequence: TGTGCCAGCAGTTTAGACAGGGCCCCAGATACGCAGTATTTT. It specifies CASSLDRAPDTQYF.

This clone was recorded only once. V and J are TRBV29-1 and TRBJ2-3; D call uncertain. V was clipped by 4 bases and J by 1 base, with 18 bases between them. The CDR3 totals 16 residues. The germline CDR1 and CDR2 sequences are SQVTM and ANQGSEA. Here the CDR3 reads CSVGSRFPRRTDTQYF. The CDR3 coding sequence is TGCAGCGTTGGAAGTCGCTTTCCCCGCCGCACAGATACGCAGTATTTT.

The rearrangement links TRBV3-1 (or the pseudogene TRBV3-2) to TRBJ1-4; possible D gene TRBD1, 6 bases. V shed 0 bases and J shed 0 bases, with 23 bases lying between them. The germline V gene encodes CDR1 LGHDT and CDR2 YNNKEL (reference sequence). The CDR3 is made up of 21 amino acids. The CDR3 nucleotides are TGTGCCAGCAGCCAAGACCCACCGGGACAAGGAACCCATGCAACTAATGAAAAACTGTTTTTT. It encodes CASSQDPPGQGTHATNEKLFF.

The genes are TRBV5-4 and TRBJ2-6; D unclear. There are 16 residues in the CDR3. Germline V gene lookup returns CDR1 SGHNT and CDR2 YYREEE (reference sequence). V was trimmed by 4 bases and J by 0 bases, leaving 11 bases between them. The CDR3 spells CASSPVPDSGANVLTF. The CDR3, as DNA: TGTGCCAGCAGCCCCGTCCCGGACTCTGGGGCCAACGTCCTGACTTTC.

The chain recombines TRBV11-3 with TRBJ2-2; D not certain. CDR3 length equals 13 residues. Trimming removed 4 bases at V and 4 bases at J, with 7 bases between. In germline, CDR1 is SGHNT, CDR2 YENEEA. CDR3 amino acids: CASSSLVTGELFF. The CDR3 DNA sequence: TGTGCCAGCAGCTCCTTAGTCACCGGGGAGCTGTTTTTT.

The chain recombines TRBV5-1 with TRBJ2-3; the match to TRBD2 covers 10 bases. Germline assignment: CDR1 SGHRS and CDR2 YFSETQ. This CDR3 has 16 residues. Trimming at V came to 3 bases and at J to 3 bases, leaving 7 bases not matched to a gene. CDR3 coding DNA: TGCGCCAGCAGCTCCCCTAGCGGGAGCAGAACAGATACGCAGTATTTT. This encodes CASSSPSGSRTDTQYF.

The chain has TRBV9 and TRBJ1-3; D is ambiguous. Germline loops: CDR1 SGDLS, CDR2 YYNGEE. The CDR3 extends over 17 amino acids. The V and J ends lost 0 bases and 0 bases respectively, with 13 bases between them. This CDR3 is CASSVVASGYSGNTIYF. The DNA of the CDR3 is TGTGCCAGCAGCGTAGTAGCCTCCGGCTACTCTGGAAACACCATATATTTT.

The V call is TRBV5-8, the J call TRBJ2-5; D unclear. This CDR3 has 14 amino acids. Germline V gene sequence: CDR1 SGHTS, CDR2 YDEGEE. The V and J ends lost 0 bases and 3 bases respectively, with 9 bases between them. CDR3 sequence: CASSLDSAKETQYF. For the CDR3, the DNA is TGTGCCAGCAGCTTGGACAGTGCAAAAGAGACCCAGTACTTC.

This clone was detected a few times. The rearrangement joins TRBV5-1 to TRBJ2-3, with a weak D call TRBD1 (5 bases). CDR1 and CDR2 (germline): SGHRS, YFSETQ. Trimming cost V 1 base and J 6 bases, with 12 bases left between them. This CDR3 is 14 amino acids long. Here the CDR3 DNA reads TGCGCCAGCAGCTTGCAGGGCCCCATGGATACGCAGTATTTT. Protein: CASSLQGPMDTQYF.

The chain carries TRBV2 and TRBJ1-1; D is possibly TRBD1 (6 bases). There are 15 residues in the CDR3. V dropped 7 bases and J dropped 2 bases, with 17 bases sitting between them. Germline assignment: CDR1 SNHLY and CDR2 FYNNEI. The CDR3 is CASIRFIRGNTEAFF. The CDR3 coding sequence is TGTGCCAGCATTCGGTTCATCAGGGGTAACACTGAAGCTTTCTTT.

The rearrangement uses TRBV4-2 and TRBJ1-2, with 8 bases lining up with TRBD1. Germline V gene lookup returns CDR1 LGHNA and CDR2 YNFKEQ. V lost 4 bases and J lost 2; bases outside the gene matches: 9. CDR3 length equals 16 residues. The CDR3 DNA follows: TGTGCCAGCAGCCTACGGAGGACAGGGAGAAACTATGGCTACACCTTC. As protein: CASSLRRTGRNYGYTF.

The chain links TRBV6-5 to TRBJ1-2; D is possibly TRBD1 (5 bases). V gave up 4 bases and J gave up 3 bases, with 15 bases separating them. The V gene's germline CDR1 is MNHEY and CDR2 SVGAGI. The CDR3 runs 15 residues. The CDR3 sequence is CASSLTSGRDYGYTF. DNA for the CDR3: TGTGCCAGCAGTTTGACGAGCGGCAGGGACTATGGCTACACCTTC.

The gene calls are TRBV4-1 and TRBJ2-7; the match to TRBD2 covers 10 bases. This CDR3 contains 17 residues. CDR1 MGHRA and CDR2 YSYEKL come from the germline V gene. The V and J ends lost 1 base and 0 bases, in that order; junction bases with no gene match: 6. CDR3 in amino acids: CASSQASSGSNSYEQYF. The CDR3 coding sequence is TGCGCCAGCAGCCAAGCGTCTAGCGGGAGCAACTCCTACGAGCAGTACTTC.

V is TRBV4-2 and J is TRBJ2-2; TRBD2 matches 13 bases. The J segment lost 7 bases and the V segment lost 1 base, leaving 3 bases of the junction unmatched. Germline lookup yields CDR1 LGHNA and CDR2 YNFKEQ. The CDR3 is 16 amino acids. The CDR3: CASSQGLAGGDGELFF. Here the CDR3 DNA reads TGTGCCAGCAGCCAAGGACTAGCGGGAGGTGACGGGGAGCTGTTTTTT.

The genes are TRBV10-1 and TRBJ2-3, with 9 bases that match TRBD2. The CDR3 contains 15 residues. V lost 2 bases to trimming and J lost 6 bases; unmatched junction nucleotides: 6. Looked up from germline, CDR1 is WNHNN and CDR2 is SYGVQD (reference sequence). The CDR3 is CASSETAGGVDTQYF. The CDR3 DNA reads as TGCGCCAGCAGTGAGACAGCGGGAGGAGTGGATACGCAGTATTTT.